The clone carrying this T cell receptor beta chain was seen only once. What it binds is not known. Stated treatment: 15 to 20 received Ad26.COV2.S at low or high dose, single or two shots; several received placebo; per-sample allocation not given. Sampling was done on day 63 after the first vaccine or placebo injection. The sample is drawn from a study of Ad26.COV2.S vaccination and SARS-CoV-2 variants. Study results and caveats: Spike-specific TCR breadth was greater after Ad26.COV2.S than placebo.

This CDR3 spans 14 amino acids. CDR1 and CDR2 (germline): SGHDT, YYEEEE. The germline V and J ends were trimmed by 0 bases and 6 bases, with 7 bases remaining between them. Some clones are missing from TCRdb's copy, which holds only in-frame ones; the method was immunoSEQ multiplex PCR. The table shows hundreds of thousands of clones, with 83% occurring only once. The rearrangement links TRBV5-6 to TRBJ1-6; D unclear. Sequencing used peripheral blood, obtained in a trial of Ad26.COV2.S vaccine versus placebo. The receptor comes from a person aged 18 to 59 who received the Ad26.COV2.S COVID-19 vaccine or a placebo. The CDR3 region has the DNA TGTGCCAGCAGCTTGGGCTCAGCTAATTCACCCCTCCACTTT. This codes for CASSLGSANSPLHF. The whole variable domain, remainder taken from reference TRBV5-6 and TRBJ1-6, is DAGVTQSPTHLIKTRGQQVTLRCSPKSGHDTVSWYQQALGQGPQFIFQYYEEEERQRGNFPDRFSGHQFPNYSSELNVNALLLGDSALYLCASSLGSANSPLHFGNGTRLTVT.